The sequence of this T cell receptor beta chain was determined in a study of T cells in Graves' hyperthyroidism and ophthalmopathy. Study-wide results and limits: Progression to ophthalmopathy was predicted a median of roughly 6.8 months early. Ophthalmopathy and stable hyperthyroidism were told apart by a 13 V-J model. Expanded thyroid clonotypes (above 0.001) were mostly also found in blood.

The CDR3 has 15 amino acids. Germline V lookup: CDR1 MNHNS, CDR2 SASEGT. Unmatched junction bases numbered 4, after V lost 0 bases and J lost 6 bases. RNA transcripts gave rise to amplified TCR beta CDR3 regions. The HTBI primer set was used in a first-round RT-PCR of the TCR CDR3. One entry per CDR3 protein, called by TCRdb with MiXCR from the multiplex PCR reads. This table holds approximately 610,000 distinct CDR3 sequences, roughly 15% found once. This clonotype occurred many times. Its antigen remains unidentified. Cells are PBMCs isolated from more than 8.5 ml of fresh blood. V usage is TRBV6-1 and J usage is TRBJ1-5; 8 bases map to TRBD1. Material for sequencing was blood. This clonotype was sampled from a woman between 40 and 55 years old with Graves' ophthalmopathy. In DNA form, the CDR3 reads TGTGCCAGCAGTGAAGCGGACAGGGTAGGTCAGCCCCAGCATTTT. Protein sequence: CASSEADRVGQPQHF.